The entry that follows covers one T cell receptor (beta chain) sequence. What it binds is not known. This specimen comes from a study of OX40 agonist ivuxolimab in advanced cancers. Sequenced by immunoSEQ multiplex PCR; TCRdb stores in-frame clones only, minus some. The repertoire holds approximately 70,000 clones, around 83% seen once, with roughly 6.2% in the top ten. Cycle 7 day 1, cycle 4 day 1, and baseline were the timepoints at which blood was sampled. Germline loops: CDR1 KGHSH, CDR2 LQKENI. There are 13 residues in the CDR3. V was cut by 3 bases and J by 8 bases, with 11 bases left in between. Study-level points and caveats: Dose levels from 0.1 to 3.0 mg/kg saw CD4+ and CD8+ blood T cells expand clonally by week 6.

The rearrangement joins TRBV18 to TRBJ2-4; D gene unclear. This clonotype was sampled from an adult with an advanced solid tumor such as melanoma, head and neck, liver or kidney cancer. Material: CD4+ or CD8+ T cells sorted from blood, obtained in a trial of the OX40 agonist ivuxolimab. CDR3 residues: CASSPTGGDIQYF. The CDR3 DNA follows: TGTGCCAGCTCACCCACGGGTGGGGACATTCAGTACTTC.